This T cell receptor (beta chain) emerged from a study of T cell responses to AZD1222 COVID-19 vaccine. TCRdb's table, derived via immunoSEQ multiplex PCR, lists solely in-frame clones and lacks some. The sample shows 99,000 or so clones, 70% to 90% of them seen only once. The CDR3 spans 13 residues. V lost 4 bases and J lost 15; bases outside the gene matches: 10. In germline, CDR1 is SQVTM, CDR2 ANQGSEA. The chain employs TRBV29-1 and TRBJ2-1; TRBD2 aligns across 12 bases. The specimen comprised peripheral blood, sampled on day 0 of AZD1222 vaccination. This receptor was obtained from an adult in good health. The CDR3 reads CSVALRLAGEAFF. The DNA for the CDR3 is TGCAGCGTTGCCCTACGACTAGCGGGGGAGGCGTTCTTC.